These T cell receptor beta chains were read from a single sample in a study of cytomegalovirus exposure and HLA in healthy donors. Profiling relied on immunoSEQ multiplex PCR, and the TCRdb table lists in-frame clones only, not all of them. The sample shows approximately 140,000 clones, over 60% of them seen only once. The sequenced sample was PBMCs. The receptor set was obtained from a man aged 35-49 years in good health and CMV-seropositive. Both conserved end residues are part of each CDR3. D genes are given only for firm matches. Rows give clone size only sometimes, using once, few, many, or a class for an expanded clone.

D gene	V gene	J gene	clone size	CDR3 DNA	CDR3 protein
TRBD1	TRBV6-1	TRBJ2-2	-	TGTGCCAGCGGGGACAGTAACACCGGGGAGCTGTTTTTT	CASGDSNTGELFF
TRBD1	TRBV27	TRBJ2-2	-	TGTGCCAGCAGTTTATCGCCCCCGGGACAGGGAAGCGGGGAGCTGTTTTTT	CASSLSPPGQGSGELFF
-	TRBV2	TRBJ2-3	-	TGTGCCAGCAGGGCCCTTGGGGGCGCGAGTGCAGATACGCAGTATTTT	CASRALGGASADTQYF
TRBD2	TRBV7-2	TRBJ2-3	once	TGTGCCAGCAGCAATCTTCCCCGACTAGCGGGAGAAACAACAGATACGCAGTATTTT	CASSNLPRLAGETTDTQYF
-	TRBV4-1	TRBJ2-7	-	TGCGCCAGCAGCCAAGATGGGACTCCCAACTCCTACGAGCAGTACTTC	CASSQDGTPNSYEQYF
-	TRBV5-1	TRBJ2-7	once	TGCGCCAGCAGCTTGGGGGGGGTCAAATACGAGCAGTACTTC	CASSLGGVKYEQYF
-	TRBV28	TRBJ1-2	-	TGTGCCAGCAGTAGTATGGTCAGGGCCTATGGCTACACCTTC	CASSSMVRAYGYTF
-	TRBV6-5	TRBJ1-6	-	TGTGCCAGCAGTTACGGGCCCAGCTCCTATAATTCACCCCTCCACTTT	CASSYGPSSYNSPLHF
TRBD1	TRBV5-4	TRBJ1-1	few	TGTGCCAGCAGCTTGGACCAGGGGGTGAACACTGAAGCTTTCTTT	CASSLDQGVNTEAFF
-	TRBV18	TRBJ1-3	-	-	CASSPVFGEGYNTIYF
TRBD1	TRBV2	TRBJ2-1	once	TGTGCCAGCAGATCCGGGACAGGGGACTACAATGAGCAGTTCTTC	CASRSGTGDYNEQFF
TRBD1	TRBV28	TRBJ1-1	-	TGTGCCAGCAGCCGCATACGACAGGGGGTTACTGAAGCTTTCTTT	CASSRIRQGVTEAFF
-	TRBV19	TRBJ2-5	few	TGTGCCAGTAGTATTTCGGACTCCGGTTCGGGGACCCAGTACTTC	CASSISDSGSGTQYF
-	TRBV11-2	TRBJ2-7	-	TGTGCCAGCAGTCTTCGAGGGACATCCCCCTACGAGCAGTACTTC	CASSLRGTSPYEQYF
-	TRBV13	TRBJ1-1	-	TGTGCCAGCAGCTTAAAACGTCCGGGAGGGGATGATTTTGCCGAAGCTTTCTTT	CASSLKRPGGDDFAEAFF
-	TRBV4-3	TRBJ1-1	-	TGCGCCAGCAGCCAAGAAATCTGGAACACTGAAGCTTTCTTT	CASSQEIWNTEAFF
-	TRBV7-9	TRBJ2-7	-	TGTGCCAGCAGCTTAGATAATGGACTTTCCTACGAGCAGTACTTC	CASSLDNGLSYEQYF
TRBD2	TRBV5-1	TRBJ2-1	-	TGCGCCAGCAGCCCTCATAGCGGGAAACCCTACAATGAGCAGTTCTTC	CASSPHSGKPYNEQFF
-	TRBV20-1	TRBJ2-7	-	TGCAGTGCTACGGTCTACGAGCAGTACTTC	CSATVYEQYF
TRBD2	TRBV6-6	TRBJ2-5	-	TGTGCCAGCAACCCACCGGGACTACAGGAGACCCAGTACTTC	CASNPPGLQETQYF
TRBD2	TRBV4-2	TRBJ2-2	-	TGTGCCAGCAGCCGACTAGCTACCATATTAACCGGGGAGCTGTTTTTT	CASSRLATILTGELFF
-	TRBV10-2	TRBJ1-3	-	TGCGCCAGCAGTGAGGGGCCTGGAAACACCATATATTTT	CASSEGPGNTIYF
TRBD1	TRBV19	TRBJ2-7	-	TGTGCCACCACTACCGGGACAGGGACCTCCTACGAGCAGTACTTC	CATTTGTGTSYEQYF
-	TRBV7-9	TRBJ2-1	-	TGTGCCAGCAGTTCCTATAAGGGGAGGTGGTTCTTC	CASSSYKGRWFF
-	TRBV7-9	TRBJ2-2	-	TGTGCCAGCAGCTTAGATCAGGGAATAACCGGGGAGCTGTTTTTT	CASSLDQGITGELFF
TRBD1	TRBV28	TRBJ2-3	-	TGTGCCAGCAGTCAGGACAGGGGGTCCACAGATACGCAGTATTTT	CASSQDRGSTDTQYF
-	TRBV5-6	TRBJ2-3	few	TGTGCCAGCAGCTTGGCTGGGCCAGGGGGCACAGATACGCAGTATTTT	CASSLAGPGGTDTQYF
TRBD2	TRBV19	TRBJ2-5	-	TGTGCCAGTAGTGAACTAGCGAGGAGGGAGACCCAGTACTTC	CASSELARRETQYF
TRBD2	TRBV28	TRBJ2-3	-	TGTGCCAGCAGTTTCGGGGGGAGGGCAGATACGCAGTATTTT	CASSFGGRADTQYF
TRBD1	TRBV9	TRBJ1-1	once	TGTGCCAGCAGCGTTACAGGGGCCCCGAACACTGAAGCTTTCTTT	CASSVTGAPNTEAFF
-	TRBV10-3	TRBJ1-2	-	TGTGCCATCAGCGAGTCCGGGGGGGGGACTCGGCTTTATGGCTACACCTTC	CAISESGGGTRLYGYTF
-	TRBV4-3	TRBJ1-1	-	TGCGCCAGCAGCCACCAGGGCGGGGGTGAAGCTTTCTTT	CASSHQGGGEAFF
TRBD1	TRBV7-8	TRBJ2-7	-	TGTGCCAGCAGCTTTTACAGGGGTTTCAACTACGAGCAGTACTTC	CASSFYRGFNYEQYF
TRBD2	TRBV5-6	TRBJ2-1	-	TGTGCCAGCAGCTTGGTTCTAGCGGGAGGCGATGAGCAGTTCTTC	CASSLVLAGGDEQFF
TRBD1	TRBV19	TRBJ2-4	-	TGTGCCAGTAGTAGGACAGGGGACATTCAGTACTTC	CASSRTGDIQYF
-	TRBV4-3	TRBJ2-7	few	TGCGCCAGCAGCCAAGATACCCAGGCCTACGAGCAGTACTTC	CASSQDTQAYEQYF
TRBD1	TRBV7-2	TRBJ2-7	-	TGTGCCAGCAGCCACCGGGACAGATACGAGCAGTACTTC	CASSHRDRYEQYF
TRBD1	TRBV9	TRBJ1-2	-	TGTGCCAGCAGCGGCCTCGGGACAGGGGACTATGGCTACACCTTC	CASSGLGTGDYGYTF
TRBD1	TRBV18	TRBJ1-3	-	TGTGCCAGCTCACCCATACGACAGGGTGAGGGAAACACCATATATTTT	CASSPIRQGEGNTIYF
-	TRBV27	TRBJ1-4	-	TGTGCCAGCAGTTTTCGGTTTTCTGAAAAACTGTTTTTT	CASSFRFSEKLFF
-	TRBV2	TRBJ1-5	-	TGTGCCAGCAGTGAAGTTGGGCAGGCACACCAGCCCCAGCATTTT	CASSEVGQAHQPQHF